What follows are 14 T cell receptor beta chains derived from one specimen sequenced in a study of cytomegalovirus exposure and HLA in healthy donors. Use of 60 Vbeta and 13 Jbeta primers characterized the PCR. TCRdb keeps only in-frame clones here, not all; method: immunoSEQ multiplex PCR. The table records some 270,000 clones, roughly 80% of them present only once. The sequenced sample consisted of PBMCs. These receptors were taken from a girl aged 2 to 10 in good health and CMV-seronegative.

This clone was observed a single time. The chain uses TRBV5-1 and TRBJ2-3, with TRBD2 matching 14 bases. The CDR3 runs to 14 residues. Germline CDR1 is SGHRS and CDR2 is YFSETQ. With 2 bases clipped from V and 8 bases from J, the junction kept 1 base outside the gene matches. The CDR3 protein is CASSLGTSGGTQYF. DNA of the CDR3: TGCGCCAGCAGCTTAGGGACTAGCGGGGGTACGCAGTATTTT. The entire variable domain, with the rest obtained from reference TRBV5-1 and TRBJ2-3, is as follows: KAGVTQTPRYLIKTRGQQVTLSCSPISGHRSVSWYQQTPGQGLQFLFEYFSETQRNKGNFPGRFSGRQFSNSRSEMNVSTLELGDSALYLCASSLGTSGGTQYFGPGTRLTVL.

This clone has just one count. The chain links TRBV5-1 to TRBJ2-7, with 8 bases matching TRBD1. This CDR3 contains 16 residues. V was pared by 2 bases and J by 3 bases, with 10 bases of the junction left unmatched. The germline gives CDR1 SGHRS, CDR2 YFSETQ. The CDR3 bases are TGCGCCAGCAGCTTCCTCGGACAGGGTTGGGGCTACGAGCAGTACTTC. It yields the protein CASSFLGQGWGYEQYF.

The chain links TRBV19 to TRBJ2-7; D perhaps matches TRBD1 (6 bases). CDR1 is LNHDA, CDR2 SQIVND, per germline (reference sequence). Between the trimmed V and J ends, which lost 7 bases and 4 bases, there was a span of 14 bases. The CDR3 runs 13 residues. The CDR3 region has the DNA TGTGCCAGTACAGAAACAGGGTCTTACGAGCAGTACTTC. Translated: CASTETGSYEQYF.

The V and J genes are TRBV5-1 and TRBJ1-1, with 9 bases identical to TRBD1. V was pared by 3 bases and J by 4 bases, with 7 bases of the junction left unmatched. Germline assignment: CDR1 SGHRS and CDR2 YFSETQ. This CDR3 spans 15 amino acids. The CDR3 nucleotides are TGCGCCAGCAGCTCCAACAGGGGGCTGGGCACTGAAGCTTTCTTT. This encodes CASSSNRGLGTEAFF.

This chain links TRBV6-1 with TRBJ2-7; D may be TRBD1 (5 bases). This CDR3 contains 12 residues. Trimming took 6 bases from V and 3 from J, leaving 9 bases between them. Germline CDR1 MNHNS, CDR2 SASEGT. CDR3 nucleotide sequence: TGTGCCAGCAGGGGGCGCAACTACGAGCAGTACTTC. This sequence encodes CASRGRNYEQYF.

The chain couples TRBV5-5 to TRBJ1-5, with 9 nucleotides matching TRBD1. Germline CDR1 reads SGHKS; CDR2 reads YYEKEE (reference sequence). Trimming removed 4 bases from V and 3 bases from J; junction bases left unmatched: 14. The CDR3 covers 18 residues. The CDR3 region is CASSPQVTGGGPNQPQHF. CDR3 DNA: TGTGCCAGCAGCCCGCAAGTAACAGGGGGCGGCCCCAATCAGCCCCAGCATTTT.

The CDR3, as DNA: TGTGCCAGCAGTTACGGACAGGTCATGAACACTGAAGCTTTCTTT. It specifies CASSYGQVMNTEAFF. The rearrangement uses TRBV6-6 and TRBJ1-1, with TRBD1 identical over 7 bases. The germline gives CDR1 MNHNY, CDR2 SVGAGI (reference sequence). V shed 2 bases and J 0 bases; nucleotides not matched to a gene: 3. CDR3 size: 15 residues.

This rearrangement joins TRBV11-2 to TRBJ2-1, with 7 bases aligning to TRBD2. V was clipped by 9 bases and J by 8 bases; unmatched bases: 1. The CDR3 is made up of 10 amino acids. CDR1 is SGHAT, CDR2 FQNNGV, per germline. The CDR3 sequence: CASGRDEQFF. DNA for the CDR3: TGTGCCAGTGGGAGGGATGAGCAGTTCTTC.

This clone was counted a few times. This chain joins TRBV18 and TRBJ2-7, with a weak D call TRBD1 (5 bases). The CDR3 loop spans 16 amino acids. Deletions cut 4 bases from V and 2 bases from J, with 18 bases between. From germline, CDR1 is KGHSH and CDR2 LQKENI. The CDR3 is CASSLFDSTTTYEQYF. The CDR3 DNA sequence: TGTGCCAGCTCACTGTTTGACAGTACCACTACCTACGAGCAGTACTTC.

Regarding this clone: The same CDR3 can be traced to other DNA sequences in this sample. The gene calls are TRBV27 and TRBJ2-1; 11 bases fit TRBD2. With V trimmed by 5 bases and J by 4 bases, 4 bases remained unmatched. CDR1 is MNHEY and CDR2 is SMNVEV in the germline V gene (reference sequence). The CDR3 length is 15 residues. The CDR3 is CASSETSGAYNEQFF. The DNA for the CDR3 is TGTGCCAGCAGTGAGACTAGCGGGGCTTACAATGAGCAGTTCTTC.

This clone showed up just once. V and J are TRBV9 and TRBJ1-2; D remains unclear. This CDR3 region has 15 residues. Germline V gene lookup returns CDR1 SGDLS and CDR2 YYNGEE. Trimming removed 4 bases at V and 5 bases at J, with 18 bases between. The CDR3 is CASSPTTASEYGYTF. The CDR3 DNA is TGTGCCAGCAGCCCAACTACGGCCAGCGAGTATGGCTACACCTTC.

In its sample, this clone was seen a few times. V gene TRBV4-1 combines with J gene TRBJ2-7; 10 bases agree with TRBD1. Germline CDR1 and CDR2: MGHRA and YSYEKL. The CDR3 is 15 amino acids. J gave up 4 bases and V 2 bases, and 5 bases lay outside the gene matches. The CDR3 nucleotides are TGCGCCAGCAGCCAATGGGACAGGGGACCTTACGAGCAGTACTTC. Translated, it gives CASSQWDRGPYEQYF.

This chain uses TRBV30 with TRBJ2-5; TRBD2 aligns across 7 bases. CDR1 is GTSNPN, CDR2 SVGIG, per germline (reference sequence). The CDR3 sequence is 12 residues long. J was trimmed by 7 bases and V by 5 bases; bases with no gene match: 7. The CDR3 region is CAWGTKMGTQYF. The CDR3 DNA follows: TGTGCCTGGGGGACTAAAATGGGGACCCAGTACTTC.

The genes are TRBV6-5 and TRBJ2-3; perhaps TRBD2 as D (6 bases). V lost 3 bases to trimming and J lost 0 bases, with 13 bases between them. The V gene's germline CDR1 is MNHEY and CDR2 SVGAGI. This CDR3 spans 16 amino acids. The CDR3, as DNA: TGTGCCAGCAGTTATGGAGGGAGATGGAGCACAGATACGCAGTATTTT. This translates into CASSYGGRWSTDTQYF.